The 32 T cell receptor beta chains presented below share a single source sample, sequenced in a study of cytomegalovirus exposure and HLA in healthy donors. Primers: 60 Vbeta forward and 13 Jbeta reverse. The data were produced by immunoSEQ multiplex PCR, yet TCRdb's version contains in-frame clones alone and is incomplete. Altogether about 140,000 clones are present, approximately 87% being singletons, with the ten largest covering about 1.5%. What was sequenced was PBMCs. All receptors come from a man aged 40-55 years in good health and CMV-seronegative.

This clone was seen only a few times. The V call is TRBV7-3, the J call TRBJ2-2; no clear D. The V gene lost 5 bases and the J gene lost 1 base, with 8 bases spanning the gap. Germline V lookup: CDR1 SGHTA, CDR2 FQGTGA. The CDR3 contains 14 residues. The CDR3 is CASSRTENTGELFF. The CDR3 coding sequence is TGTGCCAGCAGCAGAACAGAGAACACCGGGGAGCTGTTTTTT.

CDR3 coding DNA: TGTGCCAGCTCAACCAGGGAGGCAACTAGTCCCCAGTACTTC. This encodes CASSTREATSPQYF. This rearrangement joins TRBV18 to TRBJ2-5; D is perhaps TRBD2 (6 bases). CDR1 is KGHSH and CDR2 is LQKENI in the germline V gene. Trimming took 5 bases from V and 9 from J, leaving 19 bases between them. This CDR3 is 14 amino acids long.

The chain links TRBV7-3 to TRBJ2-7; 9 bases agree with TRBD1. The CDR3 extends over 16 amino acids. Trimming cost V 0 bases and J 6 bases; bases outside gene matches: 9. Germline loops: CDR1 SGHTA, CDR2 FQGTGA. In DNA, the CDR3 is TGTGCCAGCAGCTTAACGGGGGACAGGGAGGCGCGCGAGCAGTACTTC. Translating it yields CASSLTGDREAREQYF.

The chain links TRBV7-2 to TRBJ1-2, with D tentatively TRBD1 (5 bases). This CDR3 comprises 15 residues. CDR1 SGHTA and CDR2 FQGNSA come from the germline V gene. V was trimmed by 5 bases and J by 0 bases, leaving 13 bases between them. The CDR3: CASSGREGTNYGYTF. CDR3 nucleotide sequence: TGTGCCAGCAGCGGCAGGGAGGGGACTAACTATGGCTACACCTTC.

The chain employs TRBV11-3 and TRBJ1-5; 9 bases are a match to TRBD1. J was trimmed by 4 bases and V by 4 bases; bases with no gene match: 2. From germline, CDR1 is SGHNT and CDR2 YENEEA. The CDR3 length is 14 residues. In nucleotides, the CDR3 is TGTGCCAGCAGCTCCGGACAGGGGAATCAGCCCCAGCATTTT. Encoded protein: CASSSGQGNQPQHF.

This clone was detected ten times or more. This chain connects TRBV6-4 to TRBJ1-1; possible D gene TRBD1, 5 bases. The V end lost 6 bases, the J end lost 7 bases, and 21 bases lay between the germline ends. The CDR3 has 15 amino acids. Germline CDR1 reads MRHNA; CDR2 reads SNTAGT. CDR3 in DNA: TGTGCCAGCAGGGAGTCCACCGGGGGTCATTTTGAAGCTTTCTTT. Translating it yields CASRESTGGHFEAFF.

To note about this clone: At the DNA level, this CDR3 is encoded by other sequences in the same sample as well. The V gene is TRBV5-1, the J gene TRBJ2-7, with a weak D call TRBD1 (6 bases). The CDR3 covers 14 residues. V lost 0 bases and J lost 3, with 10 bases in between. Germline assignment: CDR1 SGHRS and CDR2 YFSETQ. This chain's CDR3 is CASSLEGQLYEQYF. The CDR3, as DNA: TGCGCCAGCAGCTTGGAGGGACAACTCTACGAGCAGTACTTC.

As concerns this clone: The junction departs from germline at one end; a sequencing error may be responsible. This rearrangement joins TRBV7-7 to TRBJ2-1; 12 positions agree with TRBD2. This CDR3 region has 17 residues. The germline V gene encodes CDR1 SSHAT and CDR2 FNYEAQ (reference sequence). The CDR3 DNA follows: TGTGCTAGCAGCTTAGCGCTAGCGGGGGGGCCCGGGAATGAGCAGTTCTTC. Its protein is CASSLALAGGPGNEQFF.

The chain uses TRBV20-1 and TRBJ1-2; the D is unclear. The CDR3 covers 9 residues. Trimming removed 7 bases from V and 4 bases from J, with 4 bases in between. CDR1 and CDR2 from the germline V gene are DFQATT and SNEGSKA (reference sequence). The DNA for the CDR3 is TGCAGTGTAGCCTATGGCTACACCTTC. Its translation is CSVAYGYTF.

This chain uses TRBV18 with TRBJ2-3; a weak D match, TRBD1 (6 bases). Per the germline V gene, CDR1 is KGHSH and CDR2 is LQKENI. The germline V and J ends were trimmed by 2 bases and 6 bases, with 18 bases remaining between them. This CDR3 region has 16 residues. This CDR3 reads CASSPTIRTDDDTQYF. As DNA, the CDR3 is TGTGCCAGCTCACCAACAATTCGGACAGACGACGATACGCAGTATTTT.

The chain has TRBV7-3 and TRBJ2-2; TRBD2 is a possible D gene (7 bases). Trimming shortened V by 7 bases and J by 2 bases, and 14 bases separated the two germline ends. The CDR3 sequence is 15 residues long. Germline V gives CDR1 SGHTA, CDR2 FQGTGA. This CDR3 is CASTQGGLNTGELFF. In DNA, the CDR3 is TGTGCCAGCACCCAAGGGGGACTAAACACCGGGGAGCTGTTTTTT.

The rearrangement uses TRBV4-1 and TRBJ1-2; D gene uncertain. CDR1 is MGHRA, CDR2 YSYEKL, per germline. V lost 5 bases and J 4 bases, leaving 11 bases between the germline ends. The CDR3 loop spans 13 amino acids. CDR3 amino acids: CASSFSYSYGYTF. The CDR3, as DNA: TGCGCCAGCAGCTTTTCATACAGCTATGGCTACACCTTC.

The chain links TRBV19 to TRBJ1-1; D unclear. Germline V gene data show CDR1 as LNHDA and CDR2 as SQIVND (reference sequence). This CDR3 comprises 14 residues. Trimming shortened V by 6 bases and J by 2 bases, and 13 bases separated the two germline ends. CDR3 residues: CASRFSTVNTEAFF. CDR3 nucleotide sequence: TGTGCCAGTAGATTCAGCACAGTTAACACTGAAGCTTTCTTT.

The V and J genes are TRBV4-1 and TRBJ1-1, with 7 bases aligning to TRBD1. The germline CDR1 and CDR2 sequences are MGHRA and YSYEKL. The length of the CDR3 is 16 residues. Trimming at V came to 2 bases and at J to 1 base, leaving 7 bases not matched to a gene. Written as DNA, the CDR3 is TGCGCCAGCAGCCAAAAACCGGGACAGAGGAACACTGAAGCTTTCTTT. The encoded protein is CASSQKPGQRNTEAFF.

The genes are TRBV11-2 and TRBJ1-2; 10 nucleotides line up with TRBD1. V lost 6 bases, J lost 4 bases, and 8 bases stayed unmatched. Germline-derived CDR1 and CDR2 are SGHAT and FQNNGV. This CDR3 region has 15 residues. The CDR3 protein is CASRPYGQGVYGYTF. The CDR3 DNA sequence: TGTGCCAGCAGACCTTACGGACAGGGGGTCTATGGCTACACCTTC.

V gene TRBV6-1 combines with J gene TRBJ1-5; 8 nucleotides agree with TRBD1. CDR3 length: 13 residues. Trimming took 2 bases from V and 6 from J; bases not matched to a gene: 0. Germline V gene sequence: CDR1 MNHNS, CDR2 SASEGT. CDR3 sequence: CASSETGGQPQHF. The CDR3, as DNA: TGTGCCAGCAGTGAAACAGGGGGTCAGCCCCAGCATTTT.

This chain uses TRBV9 with TRBJ2-5; 8 bases line up with TRBD1. The ends lost 0 bases at V and 1 base at J; junction bases unmatched: 2. The germline gives CDR1 SGDLS, CDR2 YYNGEE. This CDR3 has 15 residues. The CDR3 is CASSVEDRVQETQYF. The CDR3, as DNA: TGTGCCAGCAGCGTAGAGGACAGGGTCCAAGAGACCCAGTACTTC.

V gene TRBV18 combines with J gene TRBJ1-5; 8 bases line up with TRBD1. The CDR3 has 15 amino acids. The germline CDR1 and CDR2 sequences are KGHSH and LQKENI. After removal of 3 bases from V and 5 bases from J, the junction contained 6 bases not matched to a gene. For the CDR3, the DNA is TGTGCCAGCTCACCTAGCGACAGGGGCCATCAGCCCCAGCATTTT. Translated, it gives CASSPSDRGHQPQHF. The full variable domain, in which reference TRBV18 and TRBJ1-5 provide the parts outside the CDR3, is NAGVMQNPRHLVRRRGQEARLRCSPMKGHSHVYWYRQLPEEGLKFMVYLQKENIIDESGMPKERFSAEFPKEGPSILRIQQVVRGDSAAYFCASSPSDRGHQPQHFGDGTRLSIL.

This clone was counted only a few times. V and J are TRBV19 and TRBJ2-3, with unresolved D. From germline, CDR1 is LNHDA and CDR2 SQIVND (reference sequence). CDR3 length equals 11 residues. V was pared by 6 bases and J by 2 bases, with 3 bases between. In DNA form, the CDR3 reads TGTGCCAGTAGCGTCACAGATACGCAGTATTTT. Translation gives CASSVTDTQYF.

The chain carries TRBV9 and TRBJ1-1; 11 positions agree with TRBD1. Germline CDR1 reads SGDLS; CDR2 reads YYNGEE. With V trimmed by 4 bases and J by 6 bases, 11 bases remained unmatched. This CDR3 has 16 amino acids. CDR3 region: CASSLGQGGFGAEAFF. As DNA, the CDR3 is TGTGCCAGCAGCCTGGGACAGGGGGGGTTTGGAGCTGAAGCTTTCTTT.

The V and J genes are TRBV5-1 and TRBJ2-3; D is possibly TRBD2 (5 bases). This CDR3 comprises 13 residues. Per germline, CDR1 SGHRS and CDR2 YFSETQ. Trimming took 2 bases from V and 3 from J, leaving 7 bases between them. The CDR3, as DNA: TGCGCCAGCAGCTTCCGGGATACAGATACGCAGTATTTT. Protein: CASSFRDTDTQYF.

V and J are TRBV15 and TRBJ2-3; D may be TRBD1 (5 bases). The V end was cut by 5 bases, the J end by 2 bases, with 8 bases between. There are 13 residues in the CDR3. The germline CDR1 and CDR2 sequences are LNHNV and YYDKDF (reference sequence). CDR3 in DNA: TGTGCCACCAGCGAGACAGTCACAGATACGCAGTATTTT. Translating gives CATSETVTDTQYF. Based on the CDR3 plus reference TRBV15 and TRBJ2-3, the full variable domain is DAMVIQNPRYQVTQFGKPVTLSCSQTLNHNVMYWYQQKSSQAPKLLFHYYDKDFNNEADTPDNFQSRRPNTSFCFLDIRSPGLGDTAMYLCATSETVTDTQYFGPGTRLTVL.

V usage is TRBV4-2 and J usage is TRBJ2-7; tentatively, D is TRBD2 (6 bases). This CDR3 has 14 amino acids. The germline gives CDR1 LGHNA, CDR2 YNFKEQ. V lost 1 base, J lost 1 base, and 8 bases lay in between. In nucleotides, the CDR3 is TGTGCCAGCAGCCAAGTCGGGAGTTCCTACGAGCAGTACTTC. This codes for CASSQVGSSYEQYF.

The V call is TRBV28, the J call TRBJ1-6, with D perhaps TRBD1 (6 bases). Germline V gene lookup returns CDR1 MDHEN and CDR2 SYDVKM. V lost 5 bases, J lost 4 bases, and 9 bases lay in between. The CDR3 length is 14 residues. The CDR3 sequence: CASSHDRYNSPLHF. For the CDR3, the DNA is TGTGCCAGCAGTCATGACAGGTATAATTCACCCCTCCACTTT. Variable domain in full (rest from reference TRBV28 and TRBJ1-6): DVKVTQSSRYLVKRTGEKVFLECVQDMDHENMFWYRQDPGLGLRLIYFSYDVKMKEKGDIPEGYSVSREKKERFSLILESASTNQTSMYLCASSHDRYNSPLHFGNGTRLTVT.

The gene calls are TRBV29-1 and TRBJ1-2, with no clear D. V lost 7 bases, J lost 4 bases, and 16 bases lay in between. Germline V gives CDR1 SQVTM, CDR2 ANQGSEA. This CDR3 has 13 amino acids. This CDR3 is CSAGPEGFYGYTF. CDR3 coding DNA: TGCAGCGCGGGCCCCGAGGGTTTCTATGGCTACACCTTC. Together with reference TRBV29-1 and TRBJ1-2, the CDR3 gives the full variable domain: SAVISQKPSRDICQRGTSLTIQCQVDSQVTMMFWYRQQPGQSLTLIATANQGSEATYESGFVIDKFPISRPNLTFSTLTVSNMSPEDSSIYLCSAGPEGFYGYTFGSGTRLTVV.

This clone is medium-sized in the sample. CDR3 DNA: TGTGCCAGCAGTTTCCAGTCCCCGAACACTGAAGCTTTCTTT. Translation: CASSFQSPNTEAFF. The J gene is TRBJ1-1, the V gene TRBV27, with unresolved D. The V end lost 3 bases, the J end lost 1 base, and 9 bases lay between the germline ends. Germline values: CDR1 MNHEY, CDR2 SMNVEV (reference sequence). There are 14 residues in the CDR3.

The chain couples TRBV21-1 to TRBJ1-5. TRBV21-1 is assigned pseudogene status. CDR3 length equals 22 residues. CDR3 in DNA: TGTGCCAGCAGCAAAAAATTCGGCAGGACCATTGACGGGAGGGGGAGCAATCAGCCCCAGCATTTT. Its protein product is CASSKKFGRTIDGRGSNQPQHF.

Comment on this clone: The junction departs from germline at one end; a sequencing error may be responsible. The chain couples TRBV19 to TRBJ1-4, with D hard to call. The CDR3 loop spans 13 amino acids. Germline values: CDR1 LNHDA, CDR2 SQIVND (reference sequence). The CDR3 sequence is CATSGEVNEKLFF. DNA of the CDR3: TGTGCCACTAGTGGAGAGGTTAATGAAAAACTGTTTTTT.

This sequence joins TRBV19 and TRBJ1-1; possibly TRBD1 for D (5 bases). Germline assignment: CDR1 LNHDA and CDR2 SQIVND (reference sequence). This CDR3 contains 13 residues. Between the trimmed V and J ends, which lost 5 bases and 2 bases, there was a span of 9 bases. The CDR3 sequence is CASSVRGNTEAFF. The DNA of the CDR3 is TGTGCCAGTAGTGTAAGGGGAAACACTGAAGCTTTCTTT.

CDR3 sequence (DNA): TGTGCCAGCAGTGCGAGACAACAGAGAACCCAAGAGACCCAGTACTTC. It encodes CASSARQQRTQETQYF. The chain joins TRBV27 to TRBJ2-5; D gene ambiguous. V lost 5 bases, J lost 1 base, and 17 bases lay in between. Germline loops: CDR1 MNHEY, CDR2 SMNVEV (reference sequence). The CDR3 has 16 amino acids.

The chain employs TRBV28 and TRBJ1-1; 9 bases are a match to TRBD1. Trimming at V came to 6 bases and at J to 5 bases, leaving 10 bases not matched to a gene. Germline V CDR1 and CDR2: MDHEN, SYDVKM. CDR3 size: 15 residues. CDR3 region: CASSTAGQGLTEAFF. DNA of the CDR3: TGTGCCAGCAGCACCGCGGGACAGGGTTTAACTGAAGCTTTCTTT.

The rearrangement joins TRBV5-1 to TRBJ2-7; a possible D gene is TRBD1 (6 bases). Germline CDR1 is SGHRS and CDR2 is YFSETQ. This CDR3 contains 15 residues. Trimming removed 0 bases from V and 0 bases from J, with 10 bases in between. CDR3: CASSLGQASSYEQYF. Written as DNA, the CDR3 is TGCGCCAGCAGCTTGGGACAGGCGAGCTCCTACGAGCAGTACTTC.